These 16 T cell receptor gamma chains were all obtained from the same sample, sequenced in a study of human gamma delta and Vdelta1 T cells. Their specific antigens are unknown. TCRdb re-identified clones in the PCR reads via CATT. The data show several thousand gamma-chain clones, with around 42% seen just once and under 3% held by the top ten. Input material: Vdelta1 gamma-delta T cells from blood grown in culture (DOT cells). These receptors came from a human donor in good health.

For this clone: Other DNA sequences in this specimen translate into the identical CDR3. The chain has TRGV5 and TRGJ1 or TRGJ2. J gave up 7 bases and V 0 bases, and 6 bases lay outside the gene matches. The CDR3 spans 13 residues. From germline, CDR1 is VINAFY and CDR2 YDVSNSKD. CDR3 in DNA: TGTGCCACCTGGGACAGGCCAGGGTATAAGAAACTCTTT. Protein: CATWDRPGYKKLF.

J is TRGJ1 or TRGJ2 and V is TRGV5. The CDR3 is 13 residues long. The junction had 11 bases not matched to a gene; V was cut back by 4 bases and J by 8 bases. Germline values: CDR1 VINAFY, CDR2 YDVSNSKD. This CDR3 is CATWDGPRHKKLF. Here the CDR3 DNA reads TGTGCCACCTGGGATGGGCCTAGGCATAAGAAACTCTTT.

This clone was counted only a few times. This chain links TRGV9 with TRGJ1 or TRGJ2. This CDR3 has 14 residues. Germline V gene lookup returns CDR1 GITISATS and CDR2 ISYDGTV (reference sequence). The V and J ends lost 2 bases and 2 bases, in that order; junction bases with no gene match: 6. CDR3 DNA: TGTGCCTTGTGGGAGGGCCCCCATTATTATAAGAAACTCTTT. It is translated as CALWEGPHYYKKLF.

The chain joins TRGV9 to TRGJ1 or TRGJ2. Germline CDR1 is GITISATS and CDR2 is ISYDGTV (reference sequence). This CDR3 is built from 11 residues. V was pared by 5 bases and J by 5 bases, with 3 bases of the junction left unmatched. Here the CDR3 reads CALWGNYKKLF. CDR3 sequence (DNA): TGTGCCTTGTGGGGGAATTATAAGAAACTCTTT.

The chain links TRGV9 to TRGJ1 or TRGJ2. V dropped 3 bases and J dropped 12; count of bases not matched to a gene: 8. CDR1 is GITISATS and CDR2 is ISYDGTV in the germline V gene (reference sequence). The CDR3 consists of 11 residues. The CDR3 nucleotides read TGTGCCTTGTGGGAGAGGGTCGGGAAACTCTTT. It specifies CALWERVGKLF.

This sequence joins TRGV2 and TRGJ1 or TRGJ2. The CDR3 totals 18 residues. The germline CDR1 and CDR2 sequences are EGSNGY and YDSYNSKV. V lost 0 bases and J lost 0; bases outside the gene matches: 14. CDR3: CATWDGQDPPPNYYKKLF. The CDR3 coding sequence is TGTGCCACCTGGGACGGGCAGGATCCCCCTCCGAATTATTATAAGAAACTCTTT.

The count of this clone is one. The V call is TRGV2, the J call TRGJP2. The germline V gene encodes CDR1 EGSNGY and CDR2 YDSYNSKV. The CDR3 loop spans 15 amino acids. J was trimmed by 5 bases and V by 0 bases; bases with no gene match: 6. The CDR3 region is CATWDGLRSDWIKTF. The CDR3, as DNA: TGTGCCACCTGGGACGGGCTGAGAAGTGATTGGATCAAGACGTTT.

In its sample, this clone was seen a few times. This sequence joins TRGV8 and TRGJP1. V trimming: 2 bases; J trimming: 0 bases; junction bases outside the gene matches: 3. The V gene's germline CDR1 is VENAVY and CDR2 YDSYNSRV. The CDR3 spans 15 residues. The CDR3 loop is CATWDTYTTGWFKIF. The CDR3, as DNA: TGTGCCACCTGGGATACCTATACCACTGGTTGGTTCAAGATATTT.

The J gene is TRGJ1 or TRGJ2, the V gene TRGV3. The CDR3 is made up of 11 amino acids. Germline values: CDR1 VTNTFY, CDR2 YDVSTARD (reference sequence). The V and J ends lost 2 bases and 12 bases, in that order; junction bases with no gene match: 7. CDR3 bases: TGTGCCACCTGGGACAAGTTTAGGAAACTCTTT. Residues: CATWDKFRKLF.

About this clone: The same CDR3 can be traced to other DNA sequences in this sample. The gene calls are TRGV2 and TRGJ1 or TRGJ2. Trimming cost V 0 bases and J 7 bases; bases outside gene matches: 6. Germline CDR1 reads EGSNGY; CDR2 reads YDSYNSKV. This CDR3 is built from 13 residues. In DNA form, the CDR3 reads TGTGCCACCTGGGACGGGCCCCGGTATAAGAAACTCTTT. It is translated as CATWDGPRYKKLF.

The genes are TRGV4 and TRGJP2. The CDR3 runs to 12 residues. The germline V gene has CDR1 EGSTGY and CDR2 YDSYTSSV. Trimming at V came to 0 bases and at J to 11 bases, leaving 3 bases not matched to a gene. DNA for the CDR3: TGTGCCACCTGGGATGGGCGATGGATCAAGACGTTT. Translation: CATWDGRWIKTF.

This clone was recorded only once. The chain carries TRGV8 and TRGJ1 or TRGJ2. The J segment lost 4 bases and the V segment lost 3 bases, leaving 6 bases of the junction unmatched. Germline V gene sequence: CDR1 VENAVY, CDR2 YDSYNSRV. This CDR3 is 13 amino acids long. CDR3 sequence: CATWDRWYYKKLF. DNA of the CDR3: TGTGCCACCTGGGATCGGTGGTATTATAAGAAACTCTTT.

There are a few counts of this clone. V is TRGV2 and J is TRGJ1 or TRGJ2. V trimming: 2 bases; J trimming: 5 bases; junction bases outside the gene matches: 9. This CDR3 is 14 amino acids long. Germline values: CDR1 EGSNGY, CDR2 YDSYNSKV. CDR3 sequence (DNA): TGTGCCACCTGGGACGATAGCTTGGATTATAAGAAACTCTTT. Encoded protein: CATWDDSLDYKKLF.

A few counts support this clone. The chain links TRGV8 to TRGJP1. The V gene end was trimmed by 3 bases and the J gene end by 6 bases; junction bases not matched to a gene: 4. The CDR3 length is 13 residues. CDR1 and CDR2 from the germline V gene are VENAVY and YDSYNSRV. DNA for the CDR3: TGTGCCACCTGGGATCTCTCTGGTTGGTTCAAGATATTT. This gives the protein CATWDLSGWFKIF.

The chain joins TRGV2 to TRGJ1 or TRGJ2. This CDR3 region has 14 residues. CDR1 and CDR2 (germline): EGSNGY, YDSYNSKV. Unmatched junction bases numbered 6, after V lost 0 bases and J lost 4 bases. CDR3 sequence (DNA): TGTGCCACCTGGGACGGGCTTGCGTATTATAAGAAACTCTTT. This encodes CATWDGLAYYKKLF.

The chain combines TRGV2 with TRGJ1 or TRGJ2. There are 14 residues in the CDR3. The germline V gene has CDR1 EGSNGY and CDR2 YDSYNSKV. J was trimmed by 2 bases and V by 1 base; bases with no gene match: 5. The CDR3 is CATWDGLHYYKKLF. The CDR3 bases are TGTGCCACCTGGGACGGCCTCCATTATTATAAGAAACTCTTT.